This TCR beta chain was observed in a study of shared clonotypes between healthy human individuals. This clone was recorded once. Its antigen is unidentified. The CDR3 covers 15 residues. Between the trimmed V and J ends, which lost 2 bases and 2 bases, there was a span of 11 bases. CDR1 and CDR2 (germline): SGHTA, FQGTGA. Produced via immunoSEQ multiplex PCR; TCRdb's table is partial and in-frame only. Of roughly 500,000 clones in the sample, approximately 80% are singletons; the top ten hold 12%. Study-wide points: Only a few donors were included, so the genetic and exposure-history diversity represented was limited.

The sequence derives from a woman in her forties in good health. Some clones in this sample may be carry-over from other donors' samples. The sequenced material came from PBMCs. The chain has TRBV7-3 and TRBJ2-3; possible D gene TRBD2, 6 bases. CDR3 sequence reads: CASSLAGYFTDTQYF. The CDR3, as DNA: TGTGCCAGCAGCTTAGCGGGATACTTCACAGATACGCAGTATTTT. Filled out from reference TRBV7-3 and TRBJ2-3, the complete variable domain reads GAGVSQTPSNKVTEKGKYVELRCDPISGHTALYWYRQSLGQGPEFLIYFQGTGAADDSGLPNDRFFAVRPEGSVSTLKIQRTERGDSAVYLCASSLAGYFTDTQYFGPGTRLTVL.